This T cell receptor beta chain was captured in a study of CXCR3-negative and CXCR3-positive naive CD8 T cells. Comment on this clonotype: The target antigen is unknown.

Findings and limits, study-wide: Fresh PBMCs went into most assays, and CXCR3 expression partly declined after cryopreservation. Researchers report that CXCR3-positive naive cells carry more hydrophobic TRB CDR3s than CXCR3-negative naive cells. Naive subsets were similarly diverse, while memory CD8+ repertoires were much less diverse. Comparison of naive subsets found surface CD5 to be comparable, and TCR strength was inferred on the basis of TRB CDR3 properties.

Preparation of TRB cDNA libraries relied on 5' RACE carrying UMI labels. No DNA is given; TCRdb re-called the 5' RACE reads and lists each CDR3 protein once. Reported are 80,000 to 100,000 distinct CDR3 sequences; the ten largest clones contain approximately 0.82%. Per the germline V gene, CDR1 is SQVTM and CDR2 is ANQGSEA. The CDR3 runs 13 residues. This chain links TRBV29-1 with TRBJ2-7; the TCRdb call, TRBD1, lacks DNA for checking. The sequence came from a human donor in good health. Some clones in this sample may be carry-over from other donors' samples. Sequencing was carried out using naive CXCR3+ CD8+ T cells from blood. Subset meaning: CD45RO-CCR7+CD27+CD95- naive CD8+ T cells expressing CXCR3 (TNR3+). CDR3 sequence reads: CSPTWWGRDEQYF.